This entry describes one TCR beta chain. Its specificity is unknown. This sample stems from a study of T cells after yellow fever vaccination. Study observations and caveats: Weaker, the secondary response had a peak occurring faster, on day 5 versus 15. Contaminating bulk clonotypes could be abundant in FACS-sorted repertoires.

The germline gives CDR1 SGHRS, CDR2 YFSETQ. Trimming took 1 base from V and 3 from J; bases not matched to a gene: 1. The CDR3 runs to 15 residues. Synthesis of TCR cDNA relied on 5'RACE template switching, which attached a universal primer site and UMIs. TCRdb reprocessed the 5' RACE reads with MiXCR, giving one entry per CDR3 protein. The sample holds over 70,000 distinct CDR3 sequences; around 7.7% are singletons and the top ten take approximately 42%. The receptor comes from a man aged 30-40 years who received the YFV17D yellow fever vaccine. This sample comprised CD8+ T cells sorted from PBMCs, obtained on the day of the yellow fever booster vaccination. The chain links TRBV5-1 to TRBJ2-7; 13 bases are a match to TRBD2. CDR3 sequence reads: CASSLRTSGSYEQYF. The CDR3, as DNA: TGCGCCAGCAGCTTGCGGACTAGCGGGAGCTACGAGCAGTACTTC.